This entry features one TCR beta chain sequence. Its specificity is not known. The sample belongs to a study of T cell clusters in autoimmune cytopenias. Findings and limits, study-wide: A dominant lymphoma-associated repertoire apparently masked the cluster-lack signature in secondary cytopenia versus chronic lymphocytic leukemia. The T cell clusters came from computational analysis alone and lack functional validation.

TRB was amplified by touch-down multiplex PCR, primer pools A and B combined. With the multiplex PCR reads reprocessed, TCRdb shows one record per CDR3 protein and no DNA. The data show thousands of distinct CDR3 sequences, and the top ten clones hold about 61%. TRB amplification used 250 ng of peripheral blood genomic DNA. The CDR3 is 16 amino acids. Per germline, CDR1 SGHVS and CDR2 FNYEAQ. The sample consisted of peripheral blood. This rearrangement joins TRBV7-6 to TRBJ1-3; TCRdb's D call of TRBD1 is untestable without DNA. This TCR derives from a human donor with an autoimmune cytopenia or autoimmune hepatitis (not recorded which). The CDR3 protein is CASSLAPGVSGNTIYF. The whole variable domain, remainder taken from reference TRBV7-6 and TRBJ1-3, is GAGVSQSPRYKVTKRGQDVALRCDPISGHVSLYWYRQALGQGPEFLTYFNYEAQQDKSGLPNDRFSAERPEGSISTLTIQRTEQRDSAMYRCASSLAPGVSGNTIYFGEGSWLTVV.